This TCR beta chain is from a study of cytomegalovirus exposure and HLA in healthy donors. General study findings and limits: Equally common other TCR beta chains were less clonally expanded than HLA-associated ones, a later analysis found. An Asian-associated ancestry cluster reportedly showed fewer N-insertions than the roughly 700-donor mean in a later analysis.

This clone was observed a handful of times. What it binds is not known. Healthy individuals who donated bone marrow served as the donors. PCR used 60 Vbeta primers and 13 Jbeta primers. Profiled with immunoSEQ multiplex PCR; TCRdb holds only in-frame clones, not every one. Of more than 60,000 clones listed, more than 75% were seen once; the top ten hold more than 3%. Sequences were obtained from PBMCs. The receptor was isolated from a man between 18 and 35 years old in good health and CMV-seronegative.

CDR3 DNA: TGTGCCAGCAGCGTGACCGGGACTGCGAACACCGGGGAGCTGTTTTTT. It yields the protein CASSVTGTANTGELFF. The chain couples TRBV9 to TRBJ2-2; TRBD2 might be the D (6 bases). V gave up 2 bases and J gave up 0 bases, with 11 bases separating them. The CDR3 spans 16 residues. Germline V gene sequence: CDR1 SGDLS, CDR2 YYNGEE. The full variable domain, completed using reference TRBV9 and TRBJ2-2, is DSGVTQTPKHLITATGQRVTLRCSPRSGDLSVYWYQQSLDQGLQFLIQYYNGEERAKGNILERFSAQQFPDLHSELNLSSLELGDSALYFCASSVTGTANTGELFFGEGSRLTVL.